What follows describes a single T cell receptor (beta chain). What it binds is unknown. This table comes from immunoSEQ multiplex PCR, and its TCRdb copy is limited to in-frame clones, with some not included. The profile shows about 380,000 clones, 83% of them singletons. The CDR3 has 15 residues. The germline V and J ends were trimmed by 3 bases and 1 base, with 12 bases remaining between them. The germline gives CDR1 MGHRA, CDR2 YSYEKL. The sample is drawn from a study of Ad26.COV2.S vaccination and SARS-CoV-2 variants. Points from the study as a whole: The TCR breadth and depth analyses may have understated or missed part of the total T cell responses. Placebo recipients showed lower spike-specific TCR breadth than vaccinees.

Treatment indicated: 15 to 20 received Ad26.COV2.S at low or high dose, single or two shots; about 5 received placebo; per-sample allocation not given. Each sample was drawn 63 days after the first injection (of vaccine or placebo). In Boston, an adult donor aged 18-55 years took part. This TCR derives from a person between 18 and 60 years old who received the Ad26.COV2.S COVID-19 vaccine or a placebo. The specimen was peripheral blood, collected in a trial of Ad26.COV2.S vaccine versus placebo. This chain uses TRBV4-1 with TRBJ1-1; D unclear. CDR3 sequence: CASSQEDVRNTEAFF. CDR3 bases: TGCGCCAGCAGCCAGGAGGACGTTAGGAACACTGAAGCTTTCTTT.